A single T cell receptor (beta chain) is shown here with its context. The data were obtained in a study of shared clonotypes between healthy human individuals. Clones were sequenced by immunoSEQ multiplex PCR, and TCRdb holds only the in-frame ones, with some missing. The data contain over 1.5 million clones, about 98% of them seen just once; the ten biggest clones take up approximately 0.45%. The V and J ends lost 2 bases and 7 bases, in that order; junction bases with no gene match: 15. This CDR3 spans 18 amino acids. From germline, CDR1 is MNHEY and CDR2 SMNVEV (reference sequence). The sequence was collected from a man aged 25 to 40 in good health. The V call is TRBV27, the J call TRBJ2-3; 10 positions match TRBD2. The sequenced sample consisted of naive CD4+ T cells sorted from blood. Subset given: CD45RA+ positively selected. Here the CDR3 reads CASSLVAPASGSSNTQYF. DNA for the CDR3: TGTGCCAGCAGTTTAGTGGCACCGGCTAGCGGGAGTTCAAATACGCAGTATTTT.